The present T cell receptor beta chain was sequenced within a study of cytomegalovirus exposure and HLA in healthy donors. Study-level points and caveats: Researchers counted 164 TCR beta chains as cytomegalovirus-associated.

The ends were cut back, 0 bases at V and 9 bases at J, with 7 bases in the middle. Looked up from germline, CDR1 is LNHNV and CDR2 is YYDKDF (reference sequence). This CDR3 region has 12 residues. As concerns this clone: Its antigen is not identified.

Among the donors, all were healthy bone marrow donors. It was with 60 Vbeta and 13 Jbeta primers that the PCR ran. The table came from immunoSEQ multiplex PCR; TCRdb's copy has only in-frame clones and leaves some out. Across 80,000 or so clones, the top ten clones capture roughly 13% of the sample. The receptor's source is a man in his forties or fifties in good health and CMV-seropositive. The chain couples TRBV15 to TRBJ2-3; D call uncertain. Material: PBMCs. CDR3 sequence reads: CATSRDRVTQYF. As DNA, the CDR3 is TGTGCCACCAGCAGAGATCGCGTGACGCAGTATTTT. The full variable domain, completed using reference TRBV15 and TRBJ2-3, is DAMVIQNPRYQVTQFGKPVTLSCSQTLNHNVMYWYQQKSSQAPKLLFHYYDKDFNNEADTPDNFQSRRPNTSFCFLDIRSPGLGDTAMYLCATSRDRVTQYFGPGTRLTVL.